This TCR beta chain was sequenced in a study of shared clonotypes between healthy human individuals. For the study at large: Three plates were used per donor for CD4 naive, three for CD4 memory, two for CD8 naive and one for CD8 memory.

Germline V gene sequence: CDR1 MNHEY, CDR2 SMNVEV (reference sequence). The germline V and J ends were trimmed by 4 bases and 0 bases, with 13 bases remaining between them. There are 15 residues in the CDR3. CD45RO negativity and positive selection for CCR7 defined naive CD8 cells, a population that excluded terminally differentiated effector memory CD45RA+ cells. Per the original methods: ImmunoSEQ output held junction-only sequences without quality scores, so filtering differed. Sequenced by immunoSEQ multiplex PCR; TCRdb stores in-frame clones only, minus some. V and J calls and clone size are as listed in that table; D and trimming were resolved from the DNA. The data contain millions of clones, about 92% of them seen just once; the ten biggest clones take up roughly 1.8%. Study observations and caveats: Only blood underwent sampling, and tissue repertoires likely differ.

As to this clone: Its antigen is not identified.

Sequenced: naive CD8+ T cells from PBMCs. The rearrangement links TRBV27 to TRBJ2-7; TRBD2 is a possible D gene (6 bases). This clonotype was obtained from a man younger than 35 in good health. Some clones in this sample may be carry-over from other donors' samples. Written as DNA, the CDR3 is TGTGCCAGCAGTTCCAGCGGGTGGAGCTCCTACGAGCAGTACTTC. Protein product: CASSSSGWSSYEQYF.